The 18 T cell receptor beta chains presented below share a single source sample, sequenced in a study of CD8+CD57+ T cells in acquired aplastic anemia (dated by TCRdb to about 2018). TCRdb records Illumina HiSeq 2000 as the sequencer. Profiling of TCR beta VDJ combinations and CDR3 sequences used genomic DNA as the template. TCRdb handled the public reads itself, with Q25 trimming in fastp and clone calling in MiXCR, and kept productive beta chains. Here each entry gathers all rows of one CDR3 protein and keeps the most common genes and DNA. The sample records about 58,000 distinct CDR3 sequences, just over 55% of which are singletons. The ten largest clones take up roughly 16% of the sample. The patients picked for sequencing were ones in whom flow cytometry had shown an expansion of CD8+CD57+ cells. Input material: sorted CD4+, CD8+, or CD8+CD57+ T cells (not recorded which) from PBMCs. These receptors were obtained from a human donor with aplastic anemia.

The rearrangement links TRBV25-1 to TRBJ2-3; D is unclear. CDR3 size: 12 residues. Germline lookup yields CDR1 MGHDK and CDR2 SYGVNS. Trimming stripped 4 bases from V and 4 bases from J, with 6 bases between. The CDR3 DNA is TGTGCCAGCAGTGTGTTGGCAGATACGCAGTATTTT. It codes for CASSVLADTQYF.

Sample share makes this clonotype large (0.1 to 1%). This chain uses TRBV2 with TRBJ2-1; D is possibly TRBD1 (7 bases). The V gene lost 5 bases and the J gene lost 6 bases, with 14 bases spanning the gap. Germline V gene lookup returns CDR1 SNHLY and CDR2 FYNNEI. The CDR3 runs 14 residues. CDR3 sequence (DNA): TGTGCCAGCAGTTCCCGACAGGGAGGCAATGAGCAGTTCTTC. Its translation: CASSSRQGGNEQFF.

This clonotype was counted many times. This chain uses TRBV11-2 with TRBJ2-1, with D possibly TRBD1 on 7 matching bases. Germline assignment: CDR1 SGHAT and CDR2 FQNNGV. This CDR3 has 15 residues. Trimming shortened V by 6 bases and J by 7 bases, and 19 bases separated the two germline ends. CDR3 amino acids: CASSSGGGHNNEQFF. For the CDR3, the DNA is TGTGCCAGCAGTTCCGGAGGGGGCCATAATAATGAGCAGTTCTTC.

V gene TRBV7-3 combines with J gene TRBJ2-1; 9 bases fit TRBD1. CDR3 length equals 15 residues. With 5 bases clipped from V and 5 bases from J, the junction kept 7 bases outside the gene matches. Looked up from germline, CDR1 is SGHTA and CDR2 is FQGTGA. The chain's CDR3 is CASSRDRGRDNEQFF. DNA of the CDR3: TGTGCCAGCAGCCGTGACAGGGGGAGAGACAATGAGCAGTTCTTC.

The chain carries TRBV9 and TRBJ1-2; D unclear. V dropped 0 bases and J dropped 6 bases, with 6 bases sitting between them. The germline V gene encodes CDR1 SGDLS and CDR2 YYNGEE. The CDR3 covers 12 residues. CDR3 DNA: TGTGCCAGCAGCGTAGGTCAGGATGGCTACACCTTC. It translates to CASSVGQDGYTF.

This clonotype was found many times. The genes are TRBV20-1 and TRBJ2-3, with 9 bases matching TRBD1. The germline V gene encodes CDR1 DFQATT and CDR2 SNEGSKA (reference sequence). The ends lost 5 bases at V and 5 bases at J; junction bases unmatched: 8. This CDR3 region has 14 residues. The DNA for the CDR3 is TGCAGTGCTGCCACCGGGACAGGGATAGATACGCAGTATTTT. This encodes CSAATGTGIDTQYF.

This chain links TRBV15 with TRBJ1-1; D uncertain. Trimming took 3 bases from V and 5 from J, leaving 25 bases between them. Germline CDR1 LNHNV, CDR2 YYDKDF (reference sequence). This CDR3 spans 18 amino acids. In DNA form, the CDR3 reads TGTGCCACCAGCAGGCCTCGTGGGCACACAGTTTCGAGGACTGAAGCTTTCTTT. Translated, it gives CATSRPRGHTVSRTEAFF.

The chain joins TRBV25-1 to TRBJ2-5; D call uncertain. This CDR3 has 14 amino acids. Trimming shortened V by 2 bases and J by 3 bases, and 10 bases separated the two germline ends. Germline V gives CDR1 MGHDK, CDR2 SYGVNS. The CDR3 DNA is TGTGCCAGCAGTGAAGGTGCTCAGGAAGAGACCCAGTACTTC. Translating it yields CASSEGAQEETQYF.

This clonotype was observed at least ten times. V usage is TRBV4-3 and J usage is TRBJ1-2; D is unresolved. CDR1 LGHNA and CDR2 YSLEER come from the germline V gene. The germline V and J ends were trimmed by 0 bases and 4 bases, with 12 bases remaining between them. This CDR3 is built from 15 residues. The CDR3 protein is CASSQDRGEFYGYTF. The DNA of the CDR3 is TGCGCCAGCAGCCAAGATCGAGGAGAATTCTATGGCTACACCTTC.

This clonotype occurred a few times. Written as DNA, the CDR3 is TGCGCCAGCAGTCCCAGTATCAGGGGGTGGGAGCAGTACTTC. Its translation: CASSPSIRGWEQYF. The rearrangement uses TRBV10-2 and TRBJ2-7, with 7 bases that match TRBD1. After removal of 5 bases from V and 7 bases from J, the junction contained 11 bases not matched to a gene. CDR3 length: 14 residues. CDR1 is WSHSY, CDR2 SAAADI, per germline.

V usage is TRBV7-6 and J usage is TRBJ1-3; D perhaps matches TRBD1 (5 bases). Germline V gives CDR1 SGHVS, CDR2 FNYEAQ. This CDR3 has 15 residues. Trimming took off 7 bases at V and 0 bases at J, with 13 bases between the two ends. The CDR3 region has the DNA TGTGCCAGCACCATAGGGGCGTCCTCTGGAAACACCATATATTTT. Residues: CASTIGASSGNTIYF.

This clonotype is categorized as medium-sized. V and J are TRBV24-1 and TRBJ2-1; possibly TRBD1 for D (7 bases). Germline-derived CDR1 and CDR2 are KGHDR and SFDVKD. This CDR3 contains 16 residues. V was cut by 2 bases and J by 4 bases, with 14 bases left in between. This CDR3 is CATSDYVGGQYNEQFF. CDR3 DNA: TGTGCCACCAGTGATTACGTGGGGGGACAGTACAATGAGCAGTTCTTC.

The chain has TRBV11-1 and TRBJ1-6, with 9 bases that match TRBD1. This CDR3 has 15 residues. The ends lost 5 bases at V and 9 bases at J; junction bases unmatched: 8. CDR1 is SGHAT and CDR2 is FQDESV in the germline V gene (reference sequence). DNA of the CDR3: TGTGCCAGCAGCCTATTACAGGGGGCGGGTTCACCCCTCCACTTT. Protein sequence: CASSLLQGAGSPLHF. Full variable domain (remainder filled in from reference TRBV11-1 and TRBJ1-6): EAEVAQSPRYKITEKSQAVAFWCDPISGHATLYWYRQILGQGPELLVQFQDESVVDDSQLPKDRFSAERLKGVDSTLKIQPAELGDSAMYLCASSLLQGAGSPLHFGNGTRLTVT.

CDR3 region: CASSDPGGEASSTDTQYF. CDR3 nucleotides: TGTGCCAGCAGTGACCCCGGGGGCGAAGCGTCGAGCACAGATACGCAGTATTTT. The V call is TRBV25-1, the J call TRBJ2-3; TRBD1 or TRBD2 may be the D gene (6 bases each). V was pared by 3 bases and J by 0 bases, with 19 bases between. In germline, CDR1 is MGHDK, CDR2 SYGVNS. This CDR3 is 18 amino acids long.

This chain joins TRBV7-9 and TRBJ1-1; 7 positions agree with TRBD1. With 5 bases clipped from V and 7 bases from J, the junction kept 7 bases outside the gene matches. The CDR3 totals 13 residues. Germline values: CDR1 SEHNR, CDR2 FQNEAQ (reference sequence). The CDR3 nucleotides are TGTGCCAGCAGCGGACAGGCGGTTCTTGAAGCTTTCTTT. It codes for CASSGQAVLEAFF.

The CDR3 bases are TGTGCCACCAGTGATAGGGGGGATGAGCAGTTCTTC. Its protein is CATSDRGDEQFF. The chain has TRBV5-5 and TRBJ2-1; either TRBD1 or TRBD2 may fit D (6 bases each). The CDR3 loop spans 12 amino acids. V was trimmed by 9 bases and J by 8 bases, leaving 15 bases between them. Germline assignment: CDR1 SGHKS and CDR2 YYEKEE (reference sequence).

The rearrangement joins TRBV20-1 to TRBJ1-6, with D possibly being TRBD1 (6 bases). V lost 4 bases to trimming and J lost 5 bases, with 9 bases between them. CDR3 length equals 13 residues. The germline V gene encodes CDR1 DFQATT and CDR2 SNEGSKA (reference sequence). The CDR3 sequence: CSAKQGNNSPLHF. CDR3 coding DNA: TGCAGTGCTAAACAGGGAAATAATTCACCCCTCCACTTT.

This clonotype was picked up one time. The chain has TRBV15 and TRBJ1-2; D gene unclear. Germline CDR1 is LNHNV and CDR2 is YYDKDF (reference sequence). The CDR3 runs 12 residues. The ends were cut back, 0 bases at V and 9 bases at J, with 8 bases in the middle. The CDR3 DNA reads TGTGCCACCAGCAGAGATGGGCAGAGCTACACCTTC. It codes for CATSRDGQSYTF.